This note documents a single T cell receptor (beta chain) sequence. The data stem from a study of blood T cell repertoires in COVID-19. Here immunoSEQ multiplex PCR was the method, and the copy in TCRdb shows in-frame clones only, minus some. The data contain 650,000 to 800,000 clones, more than 80% of them singletons. V lost 2 bases and J lost 5, with 10 bases in between. The CDR3 has 13 residues. Germline CDR1 is SGHRS and CDR2 is YFSETQ. This chain joins TRBV5-1 and TRBJ1-2; D not certain. The sequenced sample was peripheral blood. The clonotype was recovered from a woman in her late teens or twenties with acute or convalescent COVID-19. The CDR3 sequence is CASSLFQEYGYTF. In nucleotides, the CDR3 is TGCGCCAGCAGCTTATTTCAGGAATATGGCTACACCTTC.